A single sample gave rise to the 9 T cell receptor beta chains below, sequenced in a study of blood T cell repertoires in COVID-19. Libraries were prepared by immunoSEQ multiplex PCR; TCRdb keeps only in-frame clonotypes and omits some of them. The table shows some 250,000 clones, with approximately 84% occurring only once. Material: peripheral blood. The source is a woman aged 25 to 39 who had recovered from COVID-19.

CDR3 coding DNA: TGTGCTAGTGGTTTGGAACCGGGAGGAACCCTCCACTTT. Its translation is CASGLEPGGTLHF. V is TRBV12-5 and J is TRBJ1-6, with no clear D. The germline V gene has CDR1 LGHNT and CDR2 FRNRAP. This CDR3 contains 13 residues. Trimming removed 1 base at V and 14 bases at J, with 12 bases between.

The sample holds a few counts of this clone. The V gene is TRBV6-5, the J gene TRBJ1-2; a possible D gene is TRBD1 (5 bases). Germline V gene lookup returns CDR1 MNHEY and CDR2 SVGAGI. The V end lost 6 bases, the J end lost 6 bases, and 8 bases lay between the germline ends. CDR3 length: 11 residues. The CDR3 sequence is CASRTGHGYTF. For the CDR3, the DNA is TGTGCCAGCAGAACAGGACATGGCTACACCTTC.

This CDR3 is CASSLAQGGRAYEQYF. The CDR3 DNA reads as TGTGCCAGCAGCTTAGCGCAAGGGGGTCGAGCCTACGAGCAGTACTTC. The J gene is TRBJ2-7, the V gene TRBV7-9, with a tentative D call TRBD1 (6 bases). This CDR3 is built from 16 residues. Trimming took off 0 bases at V and 2 bases at J, with 14 bases between the two ends. Germline values: CDR1 SEHNR, CDR2 FQNEAQ (reference sequence). Supplemented by reference TRBV7-9 and TRBJ2-7, the full variable domain reads DTGVSQNPRHKITKRGQNVTFRCDPISEHNRLYWYRQTLGQGPEFLTYFQNEAQLEKSRLLSDRFSAERPKGSFSTLEIQRTEQGDSAMYLCASSLAQGGRAYEQYFGPGTRLTVT.

This chain joins TRBV5-6 and TRBJ2-3; D gene ambiguous. From germline, CDR1 is SGHDT and CDR2 YYEEEE. V was cut by 2 bases and J by 6 bases, with 4 bases left in between. CDR3 size: 11 residues. The CDR3 reads CASSFADTQYF. The DNA for the CDR3 is TGTGCCAGCAGCTTCGCGGATACGCAGTATTTT.

This clone was found once. CDR3 sequence: CASSTPSHGYTF. CDR3 bases: TGTGCCAGCAGCACCCCGAGTCATGGCTACACCTTC. This chain connects TRBV9 to TRBJ1-2; unclear D gene. The CDR3 runs to 12 residues. CDR1 and CDR2 (germline): SGDLS, YYNGEE. V was clipped by 4 bases and J by 6 bases, with 10 bases between them.

A word on this clone: A read error may account for a junction end that differs from germline. The chain employs TRBV5-5 and TRBJ2-7; 7 bases map to TRBD1. Germline CDR1 and CDR2: SGHKS and YYEKEE (reference sequence). CDR3 length: 12 amino acids. CDR3 region: CASSADTGVGNF. CDR3 DNA sequence: TGTGCCAGCAGCGCCGATACAGGGGTGGGAAACTTC.

The genes are TRBV5-6 and TRBJ2-3; TRBD2 agrees at 8 bases. The CDR3 covers 15 residues. CDR1 is SGHDT and CDR2 is YYEEEE in the germline V gene. V was clipped by 4 bases and J by 3 bases; unmatched bases: 7. This CDR3 is CASSAGTRWTDTQYF. For the CDR3, the DNA is TGTGCCAGCAGCGCCGGGACTAGGTGGACAGATACGCAGTATTTT. Looking up the rest from reference TRBV5-6 and TRBJ2-3 gives the full variable domain: DAGVTQSPTHLIKTRGQQVTLRCSPKSGHDTVSWYQQALGQGPQFIFQYYEEEERQRGNFPDRFSGHQFPNYSSELNVNALLLGDSALYLCASSAGTRWTDTQYFGPGTRLTVL.

The chain recombines TRBV5-4 with TRBJ1-2, with 8 bases matching TRBD1. Germline V lookup: CDR1 SGHNT, CDR2 YYREEE (reference sequence). Losses at the gene ends were 6 bases for V and 5 bases for J; bases not matched to a gene: 15. This CDR3 spans 16 amino acids. CDR3 region: CASTPYGQGAVYGYTF. The DNA of the CDR3 is TGTGCCAGCACCCCCTATGGGCAGGGGGCTGTGTATGGCTACACCTTC. The full variable domain, its missing parts supplied by reference TRBV5-4 and TRBJ1-2, is ETGVTQSPTHLIKTRGQQVTLRCSSQSGHNTVSWYQQALGQGPQFIFQYYREEENGRGNFPPRFSGLQFPNYSSELNVNALELDDSALYLCASTPYGQGAVYGYTFGSGTRLTVV.

The CDR3, as DNA: TGTGCCAGCAGCCATCGCGGCAGCAATCAGCCCCAGCATTTT. It specifies CASSHRGSNQPQHF. This rearrangement joins TRBV7-3 to TRBJ1-5; D is undetermined. V was shortened by 5 bases and J by 1 base, with 9 bases between the two germline ends. The CDR3 runs to 14 residues. CDR1 SGHTA and CDR2 FQGTGA come from the germline V gene.